This TCR beta chain was captured by sequencing in a study of cytomegalovirus exposure and HLA in healthy donors. The method was immunoSEQ multiplex PCR; TCRdb's version includes in-frame clones alone and lacks a portion of them. Of some 120,000 clones listed, approximately 92% are singletons. From germline, CDR1 is KGHSH and CDR2 LQKENI. Germline trimming cut 3 bases from V and 7 bases from J; bases unmatched to any gene: 5. The length of the CDR3 is 14 residues. This chain connects TRBV18 to TRBJ2-2, with 7 bases that match TRBD1. Sequencing input: PBMCs. The sequence came from a woman under 30 in good health and CMV-seronegative. The CDR3 spells CASSPTGLDGELFF. In nucleotides, the CDR3 is TGTGCCAGCTCACCGACAGGGTTGGACGGGGAGCTGTTTTTT.